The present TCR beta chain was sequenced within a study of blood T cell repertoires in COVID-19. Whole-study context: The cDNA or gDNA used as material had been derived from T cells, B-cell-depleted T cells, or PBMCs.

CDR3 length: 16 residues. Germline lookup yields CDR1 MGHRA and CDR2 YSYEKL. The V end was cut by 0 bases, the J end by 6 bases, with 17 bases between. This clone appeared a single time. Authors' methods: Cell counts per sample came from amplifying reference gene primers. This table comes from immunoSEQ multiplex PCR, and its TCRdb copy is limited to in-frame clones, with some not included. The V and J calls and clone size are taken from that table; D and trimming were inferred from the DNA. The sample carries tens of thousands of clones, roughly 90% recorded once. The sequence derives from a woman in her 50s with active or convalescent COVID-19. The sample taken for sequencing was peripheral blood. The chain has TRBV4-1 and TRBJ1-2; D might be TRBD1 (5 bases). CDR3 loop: CASSQERMRGKDGYTF. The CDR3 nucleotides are TGCGCCAGCAGCCAAGAAAGAATGCGGGGGAAGGATGGCTACACCTTC.